Listed below are T cell receptor beta chains from one sample, sequenced in a study of cytomegalovirus exposure and HLA in healthy donors. Clones were sequenced by immunoSEQ multiplex PCR, and TCRdb holds only the in-frame ones, with some missing. This listing includes around 100,000 clones. Sequenced input: PBMCs. These receptors were obtained from a man aged 30 to 45 in good health and CMV-seronegative. Each CDR3 is given with its conserved first and last residue. The order of the fields is D gene, V gene, J gene, CDR3 protein, CDR3 DNA. A D gene is named only where the DNA matches it firmly.

>.|TRBV27|TRBJ1-1
CASRISVNMNTEAFF
TGTGCCAGCAGGATTTCCGTTAACATGAACACTGAAGCTTTCTTT
>TRBD1|TRBV11-1|TRBJ2-3
CASTLGQGGTDTQYF
TGTGCCAGCACCCTCGGACAGGGTGGCACAGATACGCAGTATTTT
>TRBD2|TRBV5-1|TRBJ2-1
CASSPSTSGGLYEQFF
TGCGCCAGCAGCCCATCAACTAGCGGGGGACTCTATGAGCAGTTCTTC
>.|TRBV7-2|TRBJ2-3
CASSLMAGAPGDTQYF
TGTGCCAGCAGCTTAATGGCGGGGGCCCCGGGAGATACGCAGTATTTT
>.|TRBV13|TRBJ1-2
CASILGGGAADGYTF
TGTGCCAGCATCCTCGGTGGGGGGGCGGCGGATGGCTACACCTTC
>.|TRBV7-2|TRBJ2-1
CAVGGGATSYEQFF
TGTGCCGTGGGCGGGGGCGCCACCTCGTATGAGCAGTTCTTC
>.|TRBV4-2|TRBJ2-5
CASSSASQETQYF
TGTGCCAGCAGTAGCGCCTCCCAAGAGACCCAGTACTTC
>TRBD1|TRBV7-2|TRBJ2-1
CASSAGTGTYNEQFF
TGTGCCAGCAGCGCCGGGACAGGGACCTACAATGAGCAGTTCTTC
>TRBD1|TRBV28|TRBJ1-1
CASSLEQGRAFF
TGTGCCAGCAGTTTGGAACAGGGGAGAGCTTTCTTT
>.|TRBV7-2|TRBJ2-2
CASSLAIRGTGELFF
TGTGCCAGCAGCTTAGCGATTAGAGGGACCGGGGAGCTGTTTTTT
>TRBD2|TRBV7-9|TRBJ2-5
CASSPESSGQETQYF
TGTGCCAGCAGCCCCGAAAGTAGCGGGCAAGAGACCCAGTACTTC
>.|TRBV5-4|TRBJ2-3
CASSFKLQGTDTQYF
TGTGCCAGCAGCTTCAAATTACAGGGCACAGATACGCAGTATTTT
>.|TRBV6-1|TRBJ1-1
CATGQLLNTEAFF
TGTGCCACCGGACAGCTCTTGAACACTGAAGCTTTCTTT
>.|TRBV19|TRBJ1-1
CASSIRETEAFF
TGTGCCAGTAGTATCCGGGAGACTGAAGCTTTCTTT
>.|TRBV29-1|TRBJ1-3
CSATESSGNTIYF
TGCAGCGCTACGGAGAGCTCTGGAAACACCATATATTTT
>.|TRBV7-9|TRBJ2-7
CASTSTQGYEQYF
TGTGCTAGCACATCCACCCAGGGCTACGAGCAGTACTTC